What follows is one TCR beta chain and its context. This entry comes from a study of shared clonotypes between healthy human individuals. Overall study: CD4 naive and memory got three plates each, CD8 naive two, CD8 memory one.

Across several immunoSEQ plates, the genomic DNA of each subset was split evenly. Sorted-subset replicate PCRs used about 200 ng DNA, about 30,000 T cell genomes. The data were produced by immunoSEQ multiplex PCR, yet TCRdb's version contains in-frame clones alone and is incomplete. The profile shows some 580,000 clones, almost 97% of them singletons. Each donor was a Caucasian adult residing in Nashville, Tennessee. CDR1 SGDLS and CDR2 YYNGEE come from the germline V gene. The junction had 11 bases not matched to a gene; V was cut back by 4 bases and J by 4 bases. The CDR3 consists of 17 residues. The rearrangement joins TRBV9 to TRBJ2-6; 7 bases fit TRBD1. What was sequenced was naive CD4+ T cells sorted from blood. The subset is: CD45RA+ positively selected. The receptor was derived from a woman in her 30s in good health. CDR3 loop: CASSPHLGGAGANVLTF. The CDR3 coding sequence is TGTGCCAGCAGCCCCCATTTAGGGGGCGCCGGGGCCAACGTCCTGACTTTC.